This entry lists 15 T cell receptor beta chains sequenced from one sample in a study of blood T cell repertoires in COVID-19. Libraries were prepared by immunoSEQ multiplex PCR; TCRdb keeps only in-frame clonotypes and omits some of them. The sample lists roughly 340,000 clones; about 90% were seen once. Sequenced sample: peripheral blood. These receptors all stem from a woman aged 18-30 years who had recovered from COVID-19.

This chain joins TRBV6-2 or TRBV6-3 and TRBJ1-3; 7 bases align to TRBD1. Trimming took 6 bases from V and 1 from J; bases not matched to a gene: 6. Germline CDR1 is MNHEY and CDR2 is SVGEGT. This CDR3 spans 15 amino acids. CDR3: CASSRLTGSGNTIYF. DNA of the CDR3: TGTGCCAGCAGCCGCCTGACAGGGTCTGGAAACACCATATATTTT.

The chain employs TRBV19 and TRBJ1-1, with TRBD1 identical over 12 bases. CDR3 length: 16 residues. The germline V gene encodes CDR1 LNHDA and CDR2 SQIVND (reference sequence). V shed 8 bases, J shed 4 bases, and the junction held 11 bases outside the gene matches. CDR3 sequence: CASFPGQGANPTEAFF. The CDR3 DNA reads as TGTGCCAGTTTCCCGGGACAGGGGGCGAATCCCACTGAAGCTTTCTTT.

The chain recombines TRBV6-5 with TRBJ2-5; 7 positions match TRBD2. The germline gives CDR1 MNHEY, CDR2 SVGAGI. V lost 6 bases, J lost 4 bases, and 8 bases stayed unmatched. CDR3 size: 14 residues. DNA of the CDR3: TGTGCCAGCAGCGGGAGGCCTGGGGGAGAGACCCAGTACTTC. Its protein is CASSGRPGGETQYF.

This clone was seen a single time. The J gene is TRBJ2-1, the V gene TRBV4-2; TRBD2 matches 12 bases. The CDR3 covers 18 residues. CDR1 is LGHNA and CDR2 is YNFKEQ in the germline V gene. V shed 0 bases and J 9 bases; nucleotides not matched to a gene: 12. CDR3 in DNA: TGTGCCAGCAGCCAAGATGCCGCTAGCGGGGGGGCCACGCGTGAGCAGTTCTTC. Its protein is CASSQDAASGGATREQFF.

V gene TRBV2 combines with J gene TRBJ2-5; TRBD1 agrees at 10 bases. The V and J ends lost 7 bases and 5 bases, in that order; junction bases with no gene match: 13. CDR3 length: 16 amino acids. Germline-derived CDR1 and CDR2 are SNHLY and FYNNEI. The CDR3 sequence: CASNSGQGPLWETQYF. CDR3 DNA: TGTGCCAGCAACTCGGGACAGGGGCCTCTTTGGGAGACCCAGTACTTC.

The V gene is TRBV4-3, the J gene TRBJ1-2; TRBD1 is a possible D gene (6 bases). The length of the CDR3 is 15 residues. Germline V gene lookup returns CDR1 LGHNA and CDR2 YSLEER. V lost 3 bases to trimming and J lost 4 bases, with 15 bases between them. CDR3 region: CASSQAAGGSYGYTF. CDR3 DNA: TGCGCCAGCAGCCAGGCGGCGGGGGGCTCCTATGGCTACACCTTC.

CDR3 residues: CASSPQVGGLNTEAFF. In DNA form, the CDR3 reads TGTGCCAGCAGCCCGCAAGTCGGAGGCCTGAACACTGAAGCTTTCTTT. J is TRBJ1-1 and V is TRBV5-4; D is undetermined. This CDR3 comprises 16 residues. V was cut by 4 bases and J by 0 bases, with 16 bases left in between. In germline, CDR1 is SGHNT, CDR2 YYREEE (reference sequence). Supplemented by reference TRBV5-4 and TRBJ1-1, the full variable domain reads ETGVTQSPTHLIKTRGQQVTLRCSSQSGHNTVSWYQQALGQGPQFIFQYYREEENGRGNFPPRFSGLQFPNYSSELNVNALELDDSALYLCASSPQVGGLNTEAFFGQGTRLTVV.

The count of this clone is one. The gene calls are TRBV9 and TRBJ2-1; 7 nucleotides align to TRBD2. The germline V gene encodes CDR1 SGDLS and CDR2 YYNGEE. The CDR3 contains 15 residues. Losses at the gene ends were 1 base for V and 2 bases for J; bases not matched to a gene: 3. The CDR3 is CASSVSSGTYNEQFF. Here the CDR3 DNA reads TGTGCCAGCAGCGTATCTAGCGGAACCTACAATGAGCAGTTCTTC.

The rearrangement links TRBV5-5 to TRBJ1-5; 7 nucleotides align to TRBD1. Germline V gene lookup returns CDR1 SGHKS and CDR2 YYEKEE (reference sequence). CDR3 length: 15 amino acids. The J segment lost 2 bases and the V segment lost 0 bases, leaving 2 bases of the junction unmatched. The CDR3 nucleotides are TGTGCCAGCAGCTTGGACAGGGGCCGCAATCAGCCCCAGCATTTT. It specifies CASSLDRGRNQPQHF. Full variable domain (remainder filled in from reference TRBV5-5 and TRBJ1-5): DAGVTQSPTHLIKTRGQQVTLRCSPISGHKSVSWYQQVLGQGPQFIFQYYEKEERGRGNFPDRFSARQFPNYSSELNVNALLLGDSALYLCASSLDRGRNQPQHFGDGTRLSIL.

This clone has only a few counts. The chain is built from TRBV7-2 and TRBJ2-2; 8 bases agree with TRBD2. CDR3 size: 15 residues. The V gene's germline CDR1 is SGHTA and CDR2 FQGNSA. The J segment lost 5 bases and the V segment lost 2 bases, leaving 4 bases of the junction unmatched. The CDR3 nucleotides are TGTGCCAGCAGCTTAACCAGCGGGAGAACCGGGGAGCTGTTTTTT. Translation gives CASSLTSGRTGELFF.

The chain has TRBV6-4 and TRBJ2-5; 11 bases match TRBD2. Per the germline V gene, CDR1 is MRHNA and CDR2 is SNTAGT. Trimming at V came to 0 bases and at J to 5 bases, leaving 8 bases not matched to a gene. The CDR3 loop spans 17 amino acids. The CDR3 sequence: CASSDSITSGSLETQYF. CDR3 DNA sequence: TGTGCCAGCAGTGACTCGATCACTAGCGGGAGTTTGGAGACCCAGTACTTC.

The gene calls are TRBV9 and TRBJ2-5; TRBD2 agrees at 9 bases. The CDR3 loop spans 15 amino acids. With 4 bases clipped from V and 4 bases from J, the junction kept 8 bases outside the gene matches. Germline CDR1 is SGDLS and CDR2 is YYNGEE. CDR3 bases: TGTGCCAGCAGCCCAAGGGGTAGCGGGAGAGAGACCCAGTACTTC. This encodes CASSPRGSGRETQYF. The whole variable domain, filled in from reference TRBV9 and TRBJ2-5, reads DSGVTQTPKHLITATGQRVTLRCSPRSGDLSVYWYQQSLDQGLQFLIQYYNGEERAKGNILERFSAQQFPDLHSELNLSSLELGDSALYFCASSPRGSGRETQYFGPGTRLLVL.

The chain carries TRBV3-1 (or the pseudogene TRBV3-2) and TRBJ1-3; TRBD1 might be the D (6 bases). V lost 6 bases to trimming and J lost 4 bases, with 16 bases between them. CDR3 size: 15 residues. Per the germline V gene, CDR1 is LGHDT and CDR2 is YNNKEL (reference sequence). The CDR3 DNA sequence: TGTGCCAGCAGTCTACAGGGTATAGGAGGAAACACCATATATTTT. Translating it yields CASSLQGIGGNTIYF.

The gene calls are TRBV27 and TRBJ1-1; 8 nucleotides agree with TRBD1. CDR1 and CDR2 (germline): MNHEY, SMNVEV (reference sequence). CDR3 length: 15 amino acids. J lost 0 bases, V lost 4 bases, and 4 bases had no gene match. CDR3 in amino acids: CASSWTGIMNTEAFF. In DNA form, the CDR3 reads TGTGCCAGCAGTTGGACAGGGATAATGAACACTGAAGCTTTCTTT.

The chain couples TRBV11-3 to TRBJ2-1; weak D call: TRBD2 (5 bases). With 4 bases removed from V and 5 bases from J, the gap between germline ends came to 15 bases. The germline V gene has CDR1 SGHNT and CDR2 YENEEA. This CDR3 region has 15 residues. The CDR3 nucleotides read TGTGCCAGCAGCTCCCGCTGGAGGCTGAACAATGAGCAGTTCTTC. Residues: CASSSRWRLNNEQFF.